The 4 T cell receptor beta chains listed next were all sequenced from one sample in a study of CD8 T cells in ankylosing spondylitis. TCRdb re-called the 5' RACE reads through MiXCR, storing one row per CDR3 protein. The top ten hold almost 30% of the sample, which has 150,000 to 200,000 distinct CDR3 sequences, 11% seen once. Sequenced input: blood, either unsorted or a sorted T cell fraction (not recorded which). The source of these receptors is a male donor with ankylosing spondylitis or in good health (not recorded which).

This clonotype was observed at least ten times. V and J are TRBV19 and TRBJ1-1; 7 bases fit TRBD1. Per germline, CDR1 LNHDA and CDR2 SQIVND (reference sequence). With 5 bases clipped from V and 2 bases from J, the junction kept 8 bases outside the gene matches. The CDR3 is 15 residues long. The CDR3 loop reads CASSWTGPTNTEAFF. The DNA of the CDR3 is TGTGCCAGTAGTTGGACAGGCCCAACCAACACTGAAGCTTTCTTT.

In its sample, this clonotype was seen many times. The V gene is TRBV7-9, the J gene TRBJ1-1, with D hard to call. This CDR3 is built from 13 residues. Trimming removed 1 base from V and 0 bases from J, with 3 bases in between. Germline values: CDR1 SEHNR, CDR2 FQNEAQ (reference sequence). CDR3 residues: CASSLELNTEAFF. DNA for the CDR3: TGTGCCAGCAGCTTAGAATTGAACACTGAAGCTTTCTTT.

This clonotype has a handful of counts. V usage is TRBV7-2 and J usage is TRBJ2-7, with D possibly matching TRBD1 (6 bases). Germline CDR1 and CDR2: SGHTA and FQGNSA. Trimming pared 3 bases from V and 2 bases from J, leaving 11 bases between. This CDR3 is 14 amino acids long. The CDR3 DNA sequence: TGTGCCAGCAGCTTCTTTGAGGGGGCCTACGAGCAGTACTTC. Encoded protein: CASSFFEGAYEQYF.

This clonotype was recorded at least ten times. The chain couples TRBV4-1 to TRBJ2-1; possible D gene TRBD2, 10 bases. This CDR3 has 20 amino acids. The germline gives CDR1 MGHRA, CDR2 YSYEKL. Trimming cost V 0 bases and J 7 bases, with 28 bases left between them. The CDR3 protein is CASSQDFLQGASGSGNEQFF. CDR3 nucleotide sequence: TGCGCCAGCAGCCAAGACTTCTTACAGGGGGCTAGCGGGAGTGGTAATGAGCAGTTCTTC.